This T cell receptor beta chain was captured in a study of blood T cell repertoires in COVID-19. The overall study: COVID-19 samples from acute and convalescent phases originated in the United States, Italy and Spain. In each case, the material was cDNA or gDNA derived from T cells, B-cell-depleted T cells, or PBMCs.

As originally analysed: Estimates of nucleated cell counts were drawn from the amplification of reference gene primers. Profiling relied on immunoSEQ multiplex PCR, and the TCRdb table lists in-frame clones only, not all of them. The DNA gave D and trimming, while V, J and clone size come from that table. The data show 340,000 or so clones, with 65% to 85% seen just once and about 3% held by the top ten. Germline V gene sequence: CDR1 MNHEY, CDR2 SMNVEV (reference sequence). The CDR3 runs to 14 residues. V was cut by 5 bases and J by 4 bases, with 14 bases left in between. This TCR came from a man aged 25-45 years with active or convalescent COVID-19. Source material: peripheral blood. This chain links TRBV27 with TRBJ2-5; D perhaps matches TRBD1 (6 bases). The CDR3 sequence: CASSTRQATETQYF. CDR3 nucleotides: TGTGCCAGCAGTACAAGACAGGCGACAGAGACCCAGTACTTC.